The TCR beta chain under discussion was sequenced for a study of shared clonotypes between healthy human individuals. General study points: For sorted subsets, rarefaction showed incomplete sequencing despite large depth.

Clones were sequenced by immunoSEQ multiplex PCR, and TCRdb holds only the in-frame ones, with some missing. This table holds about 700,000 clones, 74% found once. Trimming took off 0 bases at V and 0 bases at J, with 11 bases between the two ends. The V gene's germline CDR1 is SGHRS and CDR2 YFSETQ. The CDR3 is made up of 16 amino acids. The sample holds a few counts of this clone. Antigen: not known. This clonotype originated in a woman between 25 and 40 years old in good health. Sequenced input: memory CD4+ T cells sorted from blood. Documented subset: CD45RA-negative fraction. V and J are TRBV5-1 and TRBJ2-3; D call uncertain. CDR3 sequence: CASSLESRSSTDTQYF. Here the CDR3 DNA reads TGCGCCAGCAGCTTGGAGAGCAGATCTAGCACAGATACGCAGTATTTT.